Following are 20 T cell receptor beta chains from one sample sequenced in a study of CD8+CD57+ T cells in acquired aplastic anemia. Profiling that covered TCR beta VDJ and CDR3 relied on genomic DNA as its template. TCRdb called the reads again in MiXCR, with one record for every CDR3 protein. Found here are 200,000 to 250,000 distinct CDR3 sequences, roughly 55% of them singletons; the top ten hold 29%. The specimen was sorted CD4+, CD8+, or CD8+CD57+ T cells (not recorded which) from PBMCs. These receptor sequences come from a human donor in good health.

CDR3 sequence (DNA): TGTGCCACCAGTGTGGGACAGGGAAATAAGCAGTACTTC. This codes for CATSVGQGNKQYF. The gene calls are TRBV24-1 and TRBJ2-7; 9 bases agree with TRBD1. This CDR3 comprises 13 residues. The trim removed 5 bases at V and 8 bases at J, leaving 6 bases unmatched. The germline V gene has CDR1 KGHDR and CDR2 SFDVKD.

This clonotype came up many times. V and J are TRBV27 and TRBJ2-7, with TRBD2 matching over 13 bases. The CDR3 runs 16 residues. In germline, CDR1 is MNHEY, CDR2 SMNVEV (reference sequence). Trimming at V came to 5 bases and at J to 0 bases, leaving 4 bases not matched to a gene. CDR3 in DNA: TGTGCCAGCAGTCGAGGGACTAGCGGGAACTCCTACGAGCAGTACTTC. Its protein is CASSRGTSGNSYEQYF.

V usage is TRBV20-1 and J usage is TRBJ1-4; 8 bases align to TRBD1. CDR1 is DFQATT, CDR2 SNEGSKA, per germline (reference sequence). The J segment lost 4 bases and the V segment lost 3 bases, leaving 4 bases of the junction unmatched. The CDR3 has 14 amino acids. The CDR3 sequence: CSASATGGNEKLFF. Written as DNA, the CDR3 is TGCAGTGCTAGCGCCACAGGGGGTAATGAAAAACTGTTTTTT.

The V gene is TRBV7-9, the J gene TRBJ2-1; 12 positions match TRBD2. The CDR3 spans 18 residues. Trimming at V came to 5 bases and at J to 0 bases, leaving 8 bases not matched to a gene. The germline V gene has CDR1 SEHNR and CDR2 FQNEAQ (reference sequence). CDR3 in amino acids: CASSQTSGRTISYNEQFF. The CDR3 DNA reads TGTGCCAGCAGCCAAACTAGCGGGAGGACCATCTCCTACAATGAGCAGTTCTTC.

CDR3 residues: CSSTDVALTDTQYF. Here the CDR3 DNA reads TGCAGCTCAACGGACGTTGCCCTCACAGATACGCAGTATTTT. This chain joins TRBV29-1 and TRBJ2-3; D remains ambiguous. V was cut by 8 bases and J by 2 bases, with 17 bases left in between. Germline V lookup: CDR1 SQVTM, CDR2 ANQGSEA. This CDR3 region has 14 residues.

This clonotype was seen repeatedly, ten times or more. The genes are TRBV28 and TRBJ2-1; either TRBD1 or TRBD2 may fit D (6 bases each). Trimming cost V 7 bases and J 5 bases, with 12 bases left between them. Germline lookup yields CDR1 MDHEN and CDR2 SYDVKM. The CDR3 has 13 residues. CDR3 protein: CASTTRGHNEQFF. DNA for the CDR3: TGTGCCAGCACGACCCGGGGGCACAATGAGCAGTTCTTC.

This rearrangement joins TRBV7-3 to TRBJ2-6; 9 nucleotides match TRBD1. Trimming cost V 5 bases and J 1 base; bases outside gene matches: 6. The germline V gene has CDR1 SGHTA and CDR2 FQGTGA. The CDR3 totals 17 residues. The CDR3 region is CASSRSGTGSGANVLTF. The CDR3 nucleotides read TGTGCCAGCAGCCGATCCGGGACAGGGTCTGGGGCCAACGTCCTGACTTTC.

This clonotype was seen just once. The V call is TRBV29-1, the J call TRBJ1-1; TRBD1 matches at 8 bases. This CDR3 contains 13 residues. Germline V gene lookup returns CDR1 SQVTM and CDR2 ANQGSEA. The V segment lost 2 bases and the J segment 5 bases; nucleotides outside the gene matches: 4. CDR3 sequence reads: CSVEPQGETEAFF. Written as DNA, the CDR3 is TGCAGCGTTGAACCACAGGGGGAGACTGAAGCTTTCTTT.

V and J are TRBV6-2 or TRBV6-3 and TRBJ1-1; D is uncertain. The CDR3 consists of 13 residues. CDR1 and CDR2 (germline): MNHEY, SVGEGT. Trimming took off 0 bases at V and 2 bases at J, with 4 bases between the two ends. The CDR3 here is CASSYSKNTEAFF. The CDR3 nucleotides are TGTGCCAGCAGTTACTCCAAAAACACTGAAGCTTTCTTT.

The count of this clonotype is one. This rearrangement joins TRBV7-9 to TRBJ2-1, with 10 bases that match TRBD2. Germline values: CDR1 SEHNR, CDR2 FQNEAQ (reference sequence). This CDR3 comprises 17 residues. Trimming removed 0 bases from V and 2 bases from J; junction bases left unmatched: 4. CDR3 DNA: TGTGCCAGCAGCTTAGCCGTTGGACTAGCGGCCTACAATGAGCAGTTCTTC. It codes for CASSLAVGLAAYNEQFF.

This clonotype was picked up many times. J is TRBJ2-2 and V is TRBV6-1, with TRBD1 matching 9 bases. Germline CDR1 is MNHNS and CDR2 is SASEGT. This CDR3 has 16 residues. J lost 7 bases, V lost 6 bases, and 12 bases had no gene match. The CDR3 coding sequence is TGTGCCAGCAGGTCATTTGGGACAGGGCTGGACGGGGAGCTGTTTTTT. This codes for CASRSFGTGLDGELFF.

This chain links TRBV7-8 with TRBJ2-3; D possibly corresponds to TRBD2 (6 bases). The CDR3 contains 14 residues. Germline lookup yields CDR1 SGHVS and CDR2 FQNEAQ. V shed 5 bases and J shed 3 bases, with 12 bases lying between them. DNA of the CDR3: TGTGCCAGCAGCCGACTAGAGGGTACAGATACGCAGTATTTT. Amino acids: CASSRLEGTDTQYF.

This clonotype was seen at least ten times. J is TRBJ2-7 and V is TRBV14; 8 nucleotides agree with TRBD2. Germline lookup yields CDR1 SGHDN and CDR2 FVKESK. This CDR3 is 17 amino acids long. Trimming at V came to 6 bases and at J to 0 bases, leaving 13 bases not matched to a gene. DNA of the CDR3: TGTGCCAGCAGTCACCAAGATCTTAGCGGGACCTCCTACGAGCAGTACTTC. Translated, it gives CASSHQDLSGTSYEQYF.

Remarks on this clonotype: One base away lies a much larger clone, so this may be a sequencing read error. The chain employs TRBV12-3 or TRBV12-4 and TRBJ1-5; maybe TRBD1 (6 bases). The CDR3 is 15 residues long. CDR3 residues: CASGLNGGGSQPQHF. The CDR3 bases are TGTGCTAGTGGTTTGAATGGGGGGGGCAGTCAGCCCCAGCATTTT.

This clonotype is termed medium-sized. This chain links TRBV6-5 with TRBJ1-2, with 8 bases lining up with TRBD1. This CDR3 comprises 15 residues. V was clipped by 4 bases and J by 4 bases; unmatched bases: 8. In germline, CDR1 is MNHEY, CDR2 SVGAGI. CDR3 loop: CASSLQTGAIYGYTF. The CDR3 DNA reads as TGTGCCAGCAGTTTACAGACAGGGGCGATCTATGGCTACACCTTC.

The rearrangement joins TRBV5-1 to TRBJ1-1; no firm D call. The CDR3 is made up of 14 amino acids. V was cut by 0 bases and J by 1 base, with 7 bases left in between. Per the germline V gene, CDR1 is SGHRS and CDR2 is YFSETQ. CDR3 residues: CASSLGRTNTEAFF. CDR3 DNA: TGCGCCAGCAGCTTGGGCAGAACGAACACTGAAGCTTTCTTT.

This clonotype has a handful of counts. The chain has TRBV25-1 and TRBJ1-2, with D possibly being TRBD1 (5 bases). The V gene's germline CDR1 is MGHDK and CDR2 SYGVNS. V dropped 2 bases and J dropped 4 bases, with 14 bases sitting between them. The CDR3 loop spans 15 amino acids. The CDR3, as DNA: TGTGCCAGCAGTGAAGGGGGAGGACTACTCTATGGCTACACCTTC. The encoded protein is CASSEGGGLLYGYTF.

The chain is built from TRBV24-1 and TRBJ2-1; 7 bases match TRBD2. The DNA matches TRBJ2-5 better at its end, which makes the J call doubtful. Germline values: CDR1 KGHDR, CDR2 SFDVKD. The CDR3 has 13 residues. The DNA for the CDR3 is TGTGCCATCAGATCTAGCGGAGAAGAGACCCAGTACTTC. Amino acids: CAIRSSGEETQYF.

The chain uses TRBV10-3 and TRBJ1-6; a weak D match, TRBD1 (5 bases). The V and J ends lost 2 bases and 9 bases respectively, with 14 bases between them. The CDR3 is 15 residues long. Germline V gene sequence: CDR1 ENHRY, CDR2 SYGVKD. As DNA, the CDR3 is TGTGCCATCAGTGAGGAGGGGTTTCGACCTTCACCCCTCCACTTT. The encoded protein is CAISEEGFRPSPLHF.

This clonotype was detected only once. This chain uses TRBV7-8 with TRBJ1-5; TRBD1 might be the D (5 bases). The CDR3 totals 15 residues. The V end was cut by 3 bases, the J end by 0 bases, with 9 bases between. The germline V gene has CDR1 SGHVS and CDR2 FQNEAQ. DNA for the CDR3: TGTGCCAGCAGCTTCGGAACAGGTAGCAATCAGCCCCAGCATTTT. It is translated as CASSFGTGSNQPQHF.